The sequence of this T cell receptor (beta chain) was determined in a study of identical twins. V was cut by 2 bases and J by 7 bases, with 20 bases left in between. Germline CDR1 is KGHDR and CDR2 is SFDVKD. CDR3 size: 17 residues. TCRdb re-called the 5' RACE reads through MiXCR, storing one row per CDR3 protein. Of about 890,000 distinct CDR3 sequences in the sample, approximately 13% were seen once. These same records also appear under a second study, on yellow fever vaccine responses in identical twins.

The source is a woman aged 18-29 years in good health. This chain links TRBV24-1 with TRBJ2-1; perhaps TRBD2 as D (5 bases). The sequenced sample was PBMCs. The CDR3 is CATSDWSGLMDRNEQFF. CDR3 nucleotides: TGTGCCACCAGTGATTGGAGCGGATTGATGGATAGGAATGAGCAGTTCTTC.